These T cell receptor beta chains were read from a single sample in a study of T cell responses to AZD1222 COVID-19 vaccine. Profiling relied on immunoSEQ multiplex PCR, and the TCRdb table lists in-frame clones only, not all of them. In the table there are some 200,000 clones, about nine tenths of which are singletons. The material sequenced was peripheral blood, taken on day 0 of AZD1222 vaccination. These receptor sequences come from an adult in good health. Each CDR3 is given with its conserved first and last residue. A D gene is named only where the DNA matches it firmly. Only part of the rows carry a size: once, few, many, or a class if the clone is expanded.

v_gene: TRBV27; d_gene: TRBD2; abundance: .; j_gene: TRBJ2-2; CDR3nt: TGTGCCAGCAGTCTACTAGCGGGGGCTTCCACCGGGGAGCTGTTTTTT; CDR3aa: CASSLLAGASTGELFF
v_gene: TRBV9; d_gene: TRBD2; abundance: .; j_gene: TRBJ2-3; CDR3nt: TGTGCCAGCAGCCCCAGGTGGCGGGGGAGAGATACAGATACGCAGTATTTT; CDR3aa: CASSPRWRGRDTDTQYF
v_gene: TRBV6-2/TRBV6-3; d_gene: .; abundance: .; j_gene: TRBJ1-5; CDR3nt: TGTGCCAGCAGTTTGAAAGGGAGCAATCAGCCCCAGCATTTT; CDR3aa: CASSLKGSNQPQHF
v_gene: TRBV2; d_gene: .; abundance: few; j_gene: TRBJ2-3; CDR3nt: TGTGCCAGCAGGGCAGACCCTAGCACAGATACGCAGTATTTT; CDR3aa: CASRADPSTDTQYF
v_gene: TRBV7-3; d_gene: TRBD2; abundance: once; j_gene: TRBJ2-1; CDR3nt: TGTGCCAGCAGCAGACTAGCGGGTCCTTACAATGAGCAGTTCTTC; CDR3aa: CASSRLAGPYNEQFF
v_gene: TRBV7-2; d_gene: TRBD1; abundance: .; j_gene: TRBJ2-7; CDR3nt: TGTGCCAGCAGGGAGACAGGGTACGAGCAGTACTTC; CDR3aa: CASRETGYEQYF
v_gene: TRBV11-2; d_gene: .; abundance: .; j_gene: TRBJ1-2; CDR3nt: TGTGCCAGCAGACGAACAGGCAACAGTAACTATGGCTACACCTTC; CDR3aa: CASRRTGNSNYGYTF
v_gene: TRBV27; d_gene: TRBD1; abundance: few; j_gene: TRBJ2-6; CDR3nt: TGTGCCAGCAGGGGGACAGGGGGACTCTCTGGGGCCAACGTCCTGACTTTC; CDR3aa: CASRGTGGLSGANVLTF
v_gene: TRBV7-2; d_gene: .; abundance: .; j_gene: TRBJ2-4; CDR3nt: TGTGCCAGCAGCTTAGTGGCGACTCCGAGTAACATTCAGTACTTC; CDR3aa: CASSLVATPSNIQYF
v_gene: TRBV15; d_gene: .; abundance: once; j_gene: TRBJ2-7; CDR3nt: TGTGCCACCAGCTTTGGGACACCCTCCCAGTACTTC; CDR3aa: CATSFGTPSQYF
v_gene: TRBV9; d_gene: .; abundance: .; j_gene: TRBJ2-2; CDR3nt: TGTGCCAGCAGCGTAGCTACTCTTCCAGCCACCGGGGAGCTGTTTTTT; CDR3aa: CASSVATLPATGELFF